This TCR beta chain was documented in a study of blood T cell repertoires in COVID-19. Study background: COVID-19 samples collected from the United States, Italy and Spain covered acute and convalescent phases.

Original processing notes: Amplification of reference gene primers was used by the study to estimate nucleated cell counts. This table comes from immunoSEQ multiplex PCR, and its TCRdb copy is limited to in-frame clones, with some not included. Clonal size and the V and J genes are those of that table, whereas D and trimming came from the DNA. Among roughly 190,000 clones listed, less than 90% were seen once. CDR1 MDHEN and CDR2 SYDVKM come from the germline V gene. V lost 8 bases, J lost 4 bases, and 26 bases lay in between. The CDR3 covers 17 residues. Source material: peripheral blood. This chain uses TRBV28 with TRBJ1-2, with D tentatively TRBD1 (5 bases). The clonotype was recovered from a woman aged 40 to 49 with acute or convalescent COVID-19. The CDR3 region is CASVLGQGIQPTYGYTF. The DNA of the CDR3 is TGTGCCAGCGTTTTGGGGCAGGGCATCCAGCCGACCTATGGCTACACCTTC.